Presented here are 30 T cell receptor beta chains from one specimen sequenced in a study of PD-L1 blockade in urothelial cancer. The data were produced by immunoSEQ multiplex PCR, yet TCRdb's version contains in-frame clones alone and is incomplete. The data contain roughly 45,000 clones, 75% to 85% of them singletons. Time point here: pretreatment peripheral blood. The sequences come from PBMCs, collected around atezolizumab (anti-PD-L1) treatment. All receptors come from a man between 60 and 75 years old with urothelial cancer.

This chain uses TRBV2 with TRBJ2-7, with 7 bases fitting TRBD1. The trim removed 7 bases at V and 0 bases at J, leaving 12 bases unmatched. The CDR3 has 16 residues. The V gene's germline CDR1 is SNHLY and CDR2 FYNNEI. The CDR3 is CASNSNLGTASYEQYF. The CDR3 bases are TGTGCCAGCAACTCGAACCTCGGGACAGCCTCCTACGAGCAGTACTTC. The whole variable domain, filled in from reference TRBV2 and TRBJ2-7, reads EPEVTQTPSHQVTQMGQEVILRCVPISNHLYFYWYRQILGQKVEFLVSFYNNEISEKSEIFDDQFSVERPDGSNFTLKIRSTKLEDSAMYFCASNSNLGTASYEQYFGPGTRLTVT.

The count of this clone is one. The chain uses TRBV30 and TRBJ2-3; D is unclear. V was shortened by 4 bases and J by 2 bases, with 7 bases between the two germline ends. This CDR3 comprises 12 residues. The germline V gene encodes CDR1 GTSNPN and CDR2 SVGIG (reference sequence). This CDR3 is CAWTLTTDTQYF. In nucleotides, the CDR3 is TGTGCCTGGACCCTAACCACAGATACGCAGTATTTT.

The J gene is TRBJ2-7, the V gene TRBV6-6; 9 bases align to TRBD2. Germline-derived CDR1 and CDR2 are MNHNY and SVGAGI (reference sequence). V trimming: 4 bases; J trimming: 2 bases; junction bases outside the gene matches: 6. This CDR3 has 15 amino acids. In nucleotides, the CDR3 is TGTGCCAGCAGTTCCGGGGTAGCGGGAGCCTACGAGCAGTACTTC. It encodes CASSSGVAGAYEQYF.

The V gene is TRBV6-1, the J gene TRBJ1-1, with TRBD1 matching over 9 bases. Per the germline V gene, CDR1 is MNHNS and CDR2 is SASEGT. The trim removed 11 bases at V and 0 bases at J, leaving 4 bases unmatched. The CDR3 runs 13 residues. This CDR3 is CAGGQGLNTEAFF. The CDR3 nucleotides are TGTGCCGGAGGACAGGGGTTGAACACTGAAGCTTTCTTT.

This clone was recorded a few times. This chain uses TRBV7-6 with TRBJ1-2; D is unresolved. Germline CDR1 is SGHVS and CDR2 is FNYEAQ. Between the trimmed V and J ends, which lost 5 bases and 2 bases, there was a span of 9 bases. The CDR3 loop spans 13 amino acids. The CDR3 DNA reads as TGTGCCAGCAGCCAAGAGGAAAACTATGGCTACACCTTC. This encodes CASSQEENYGYTF.

V and J are TRBV5-4 and TRBJ1-1; the D is unclear. This CDR3 has 12 residues. Germline V gene sequence: CDR1 SGHNT, CDR2 YYREEE (reference sequence). The V end lost 5 bases, the J end lost 8 bases, and 13 bases lay between the germline ends. The CDR3 region is CASRPPTGEAFF. As DNA, the CDR3 is TGTGCCAGCAGACCTCCGACGGGGGAAGCTTTCTTT.

This sequence joins TRBV5-6 and TRBJ2-3, with a tentative D call TRBD1 (6 bases). The CDR3 loop spans 15 amino acids. The germline CDR1 and CDR2 sequences are SGHDT and YYEEEE. The V end lost 2 bases, the J end lost 5 bases, and 15 bases lay between the germline ends. CDR3 nucleotide sequence: TGTGCCAGCAGCTTTATGGGGGCGGGTGGAGATACGCAGTATTTT. Translating gives CASSFMGAGGDTQYF.

In regard to this clone: At one end, the junction sequence differs from germline, possibly due to a read error. J is TRBJ1-6 and V is TRBV6-1; 9 bases map to TRBD1. Germline V lookup: CDR1 MNHNS, CDR2 SASEGT. The CDR3 has 15 residues. CDR3 protein: CASSEDRGDSSPLHF. CDR3 bases: TGTGCCAGCAGCGAAGACAGGGGGGATAGTTCACCCCTCCACTTT.

The sample holds many counts of this clone. The chain is built from TRBV10-3 and TRBJ2-3, with 10 bases aligning to TRBD2. Germline values: CDR1 ENHRY, CDR2 SYGVKD. This CDR3 has 18 residues. Germline trimming cut 10 bases from V and 0 bases from J; bases unmatched to any gene: 16. CDR3 protein: CATSGDTSGTSSTDTQYF. The CDR3 coding sequence is TGTGCCACCTCCGGCGATACTAGCGGGACCTCTAGCACAGATACGCAGTATTTT.

The chain is built from TRBV28 and TRBJ2-7; D might be TRBD1 (6 bases). The CDR3 is 12 amino acids. The germline V and J ends were trimmed by 5 bases and 3 bases, with 8 bases remaining between them. From germline, CDR1 is MDHEN and CDR2 SYDVKM. CDR3 residues: CASSGGLYEQYF. CDR3 DNA: TGTGCCAGCAGTGGGGGCCTCTACGAGCAGTACTTC.

The genes are TRBV6-1 and TRBJ2-6; no clear D. Germline CDR1 is MNHNS and CDR2 is SASEGT. The CDR3 has 13 amino acids. V lost 8 bases to trimming and J lost 1 base, with 6 bases between them. CDR3 sequence reads: CASVASGANVLTF. The DNA of the CDR3 is TGTGCCAGCGTTGCGTCTGGGGCCAACGTCCTGACTTTC.

The chain links TRBV30 to TRBJ2-7; 10 bases fit TRBD2. This CDR3 spans 15 amino acids. Germline values: CDR1 GTSNPN, CDR2 SVGIG (reference sequence). The ends lost 7 bases at V and 2 bases at J; junction bases unmatched: 11. The CDR3 reads CAFSVGTSAPYEQYF. As DNA, the CDR3 is TGTGCCTTTAGCGTCGGGACTAGCGCGCCCTACGAGCAGTACTTC. Full variable domain (outside the CDR3, taken from reference TRBV30 and TRBJ2-7): SQTIHQWPATLVQPVGSPLSLECTVEGTSNPNLYWYRQAAGRGLQLLFYSVGIGQISSEVPQNLSASRPQDRQFILSSKKLLLSDSGFYLCAFSVGTSAPYEQYFGPGTRLTVT.

This chain uses TRBV15 with TRBJ1-5; 7 bases are a match to TRBD1. Germline V lookup: CDR1 LNHNV, CDR2 YYDKDF (reference sequence). V was pared by 5 bases and J by 5 bases, with 3 bases of the junction left unmatched. This CDR3 contains 13 residues. The CDR3 coding sequence is TGTGCCACCAGCGGCCAGGGGGATCAGCCCCAGCATTTT. Its translation: CATSGQGDQPQHF.

The genes are TRBV27 and TRBJ1-2; D is unclear. The V end was cut by 3 bases, the J end by 7 bases, with 12 bases between. The CDR3 loop spans 13 amino acids. From germline, CDR1 is MNHEY and CDR2 SMNVEV (reference sequence). In DNA, the CDR3 is TGTGCCAGCAGTTTCAAGGCTTCGGGTGGCTACACCTTC. Amino acid sequence: CASSFKASGGYTF.

The chain uses TRBV6-5 and TRBJ2-1; 12 positions agree with TRBD2. V shed 2 bases, J shed 12 bases, and the junction held 11 bases outside the gene matches. The CDR3 sequence is 16 residues long. CDR1 and CDR2 (germline): MNHEY, SVGAGI. CDR3 sequence reads: CASSYGRPSGGGRQFF. CDR3 sequence (DNA): TGTGCCAGCAGTTACGGAAGGCCTAGCGGGGGGGGGCGGCAGTTCTTC.

The V call is TRBV5-1, the J call TRBJ1-2; D unresolved. The V gene's germline CDR1 is SGHRS and CDR2 YFSETQ. Trimming pared 7 bases from V and 6 bases from J, leaving 13 bases between. The CDR3 totals 12 residues. In DNA form, the CDR3 reads TGCGCCAGCCGTACGTTCCAGGATGGCTACACCTTC. Translating gives CASRTFQDGYTF.

This chain uses TRBV7-2 with TRBJ2-5; a weak D match, TRBD2 (7 bases). The V and J ends lost 5 bases and 13 bases respectively, with 32 bases between them. Germline V gene lookup returns CDR1 SGHTA and CDR2 FQGNSA. This CDR3 has 17 residues. The CDR3 region is CASSLGASSGGRDIPYF. CDR3 nucleotide sequence: TGTGCCAGCAGCCTAGGAGCTAGCAGTGGGGGGAGGGACATTCCGTACTTC. Looking up the rest from reference TRBV7-2 and TRBJ2-5 gives the full variable domain: GAGVSQSPSNKVTEKGKDVELRCDPISGHTALYWYRQSLGQGLEFLIYFQGNSAPDKSGLPSDRFSAERTGGSVSTLTIQRTQQEDSAVYLCASSLGASSGGRDIPYFGPGTRLLVL.

This chain links TRBV5-5 with TRBJ1-2; 8 bases are a match to TRBD1. This CDR3 is 15 amino acids long. Germline lookup yields CDR1 SGHKS and CDR2 YYEKEE (reference sequence). The J segment lost 6 bases and the V segment lost 5 bases, leaving 12 bases of the junction unmatched. The DNA of the CDR3 is TGTGCCAGCAGTCTCTGGCGGACAGGGAGTCATGGCTACACCTTC. This gives the protein CASSLWRTGSHGYTF.

The V and J genes are TRBV29-1 and TRBJ2-4; D might be TRBD1 (6 bases). The CDR3 length is 13 residues. Germline CDR1 and CDR2: SQVTM and ANQGSEA. V lost 4 bases, J lost 6 bases, and 13 bases lay in between. This chain's CDR3 is CSVGRGVGNIQYF. DNA for the CDR3: TGCAGCGTTGGCAGGGGTGTAGGAAACATTCAGTACTTC.

V and J are TRBV5-6 and TRBJ2-7; TRBD1 matches at 7 bases. This CDR3 region has 15 residues. Germline lookup yields CDR1 SGHDT and CDR2 YYEEEE. With V trimmed by 0 bases and J by 3 bases, 6 bases remained unmatched. CDR3 DNA: TGTGCCAGCAGCTTGGCGGCAGGGGGTTACTACGAGCAGTACTTC. The encoded protein is CASSLAAGGYYEQYF.

The chain joins TRBV19 to TRBJ1-2; D gene unclear. CDR3 length: 15 residues. Per the germline V gene, CDR1 is LNHDA and CDR2 is SQIVND (reference sequence). Trimming shortened V by 0 bases and J by 3 bases, and 11 bases separated the two germline ends. The CDR3 coding sequence is TGTGCCAGTAGTATAGATTCCGGGTCCTACTATGGCTACACCTTC. Encoded protein: CASSIDSGSYYGYTF.

The chain has TRBV5-6 and TRBJ1-1; a possible D gene is TRBD1 (6 bases). The V end was cut by 1 base, the J end by 3 bases, with 13 bases between. Per germline, CDR1 SGHDT and CDR2 YYEEEE. CDR3 size: 15 residues. The CDR3 DNA reads TGTGCCAGCAGCTTGCTGCGGGGGGCTTACACTGAAGCTTTCTTT. This codes for CASSLLRGAYTEAFF.

The chain links TRBV27 to TRBJ2-1; 10 nucleotides line up with TRBD2. V shed 3 bases and J 8 bases; nucleotides not matched to a gene: 4. Germline V gives CDR1 MNHEY, CDR2 SMNVEV (reference sequence). This CDR3 has 14 amino acids. The CDR3: CASSFSSGSYEQFF. CDR3 DNA sequence: TGTGCCAGCAGTTTTTCTAGCGGGAGTTATGAGCAGTTCTTC.

This chain joins TRBV6-5 and TRBJ1-1; no reliable D call. Germline V gene lookup returns CDR1 MNHEY and CDR2 SVGAGI. With 2 bases removed from V and 1 base from J, the gap between germline ends came to 8 bases. The CDR3 covers 14 residues. CDR3 nucleotides: TGTGCCAGCAGTTACGTCAGATGGAACACTGAAGCTTTCTTT. It translates to CASSYVRWNTEAFF.

The chain joins TRBV7-8 to TRBJ2-7, with D hard to call. Trimming removed 3 bases at V and 4 bases at J, with 13 bases between. In germline, CDR1 is SGHVS, CDR2 FQNEAQ. The CDR3 consists of 14 residues. The CDR3 protein is CASSFGIGVYEQYF. CDR3 sequence (DNA): TGTGCCAGCAGCTTTGGTATCGGAGTTTACGAGCAGTACTTC.

V gene TRBV29-1 combines with J gene TRBJ1-2; the D is unclear. Germline CDR1 reads SQVTM; CDR2 reads ANQGSEA. V gave up 4 bases and J gave up 4 bases, with 10 bases separating them. CDR3 length: 12 amino acids. This CDR3 is CSVVGSRYGYTF. Here the CDR3 DNA reads TGCAGCGTTGTGGGCAGCCGCTATGGCTACACCTTC.

This sequence joins TRBV4-1 and TRBJ1-6; D call uncertain. CDR3 size: 15 residues. Looked up from germline, CDR1 is MGHRA and CDR2 is YSYEKL. With 0 bases removed from V and 0 bases from J, the gap between germline ends came to 3 bases. The CDR3 here is CASSQESSYNSPLHF. The CDR3 bases are TGCGCCAGCAGCCAAGAGAGCTCCTATAATTCACCCCTCCACTTT.

This rearrangement joins TRBV14 to TRBJ2-2; TRBD1 matches 7 bases. V lost 4 bases and J lost 5; bases outside the gene matches: 7. Germline V gives CDR1 SGHDN, CDR2 FVKESK. This CDR3 has 15 residues. The CDR3 DNA sequence: TGTGCCAGCAGCCGAGACAGGGTCCGAACCGGGGAGCTGTTTTTT. This encodes CASSRDRVRTGELFF.

This chain uses TRBV28 with TRBJ1-1; D uncertain. There are 15 residues in the CDR3. V lost 5 bases and J 5 bases, leaving 18 bases between the germline ends. CDR1 is MDHEN, CDR2 SYDVKM, per germline. The CDR3 region has the DNA TGTGCCAGCAGTCCTCCGAGTGTTTCTGAAACTGAAGCTTTCTTT. It translates to CASSPPSVSETEAFF.

The chain joins TRBV7-9 to TRBJ1-5; a possible D gene is TRBD1 (6 bases). CDR1 is SEHNR, CDR2 FQNEAQ, per germline (reference sequence). The CDR3 loop spans 15 amino acids. The V end lost 0 bases, the J end lost 6 bases, and 12 bases lay between the germline ends. In DNA, the CDR3 is TGTGCCAGCAGCTTAGCGCCGGGGGGCTTTCAGCCCCAGCATTTT. This translates into CASSLAPGGFQPQHF.